This T cell receptor beta chain comes out of a study of cytomegalovirus exposure and HLA in healthy donors. General study points: Excluded: some indistinguishable V segments such as TRBV6-2 and TRBV6-3. Immune exposure information available was restricted to CMV serostatus. Among the most significant clusters, several appeared linked to common viral pathogens in a later analysis.

This clone has more than one count but fewer than ten. Its antigen is currently unknown. With V trimmed by 0 bases and J by 10 bases, 6 bases remained unmatched. Germline V gives CDR1 SGDLS, CDR2 YYNGEE. The CDR3 is 14 residues long. This PCR relied on a set of 60 Vbeta primers and 13 Jbeta primers. TCRdb keeps only in-frame clones here, not all; method: immunoSEQ multiplex PCR. The sample contains 130,000 or so clones, approximately 72% of which appear only once. Material for sequencing was PBMCs. This chain uses TRBV9 with TRBJ2-1; TRBD2 agrees at 8 bases. This TCR was sampled from an older woman in good health and CMV-seronegative. The CDR3 coding sequence is TGTGCCAGCAGCGTAGCCTTCGGGGGGGCCGAGCAGTTCTTC. This translates into CASSVAFGGAEQFF.